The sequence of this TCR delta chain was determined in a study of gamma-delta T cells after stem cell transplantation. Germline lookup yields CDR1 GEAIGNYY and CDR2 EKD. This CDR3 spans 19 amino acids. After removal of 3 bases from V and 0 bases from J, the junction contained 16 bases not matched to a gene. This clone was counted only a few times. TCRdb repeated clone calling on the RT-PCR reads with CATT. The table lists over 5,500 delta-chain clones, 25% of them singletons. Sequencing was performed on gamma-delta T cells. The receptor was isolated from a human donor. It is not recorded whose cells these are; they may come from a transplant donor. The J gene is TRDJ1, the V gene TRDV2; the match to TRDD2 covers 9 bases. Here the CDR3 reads CACDAAFLRAGDYTDKLIF. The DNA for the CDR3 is TGTGCCTGTGACGCGGCCTTCCTACGGGCGGGGGACTACACCGATAAACTCATCTTT.